These 28 T cell receptor beta chains came from one sample sequenced in a study of T cell repertoires in cytomegalovirus infection. These receptors are not linked to any known antigen. A single record per CDR3 protein comes from TCRdb applying MiXCR to the reads. The sample consists of 550,000 to 850,000 distinct CDR3 sequences, around 31% of them appearing once. Here the sequenced sample was cultured PBMCs, taken from culture after CMV antigen stimulation. The receptors shown here come from a human donor in good health (CMV status not recorded). Some clones in this sample may be carry-over from other donors' samples.

V usage is TRBV20-1 and J usage is TRBJ2-1; D not certain. V was shortened by 3 bases and J by 0 bases, with 12 bases between the two germline ends. The germline V gene has CDR1 DFQATT and CDR2 SNEGSKA (reference sequence). CDR3 size: 15 residues. Here the CDR3 DNA reads TGCAGTGCTAGTCTTTTGCGATACTCCTACAATGAGCAGTTCTTC. Translated: CSASLLRYSYNEQFF.

The rearrangement joins TRBV6-2 or TRBV6-3 to TRBJ2-7; no firm D call. The CDR3 is 14 residues long. Germline assignment: CDR1 MNHEY and CDR2 SVGEGT. Trimming pared 2 bases from V and 0 bases from J, leaving 8 bases between. The CDR3 sequence is CASSYVFPSYEQYF. The CDR3 nucleotides read TGTGCCAGCAGTTACGTTTTCCCCTCCTACGAGCAGTACTTC.

A few counts support this clonotype. The chain employs TRBV7-9 and TRBJ1-2; D gene uncertain. The CDR3 sequence is 16 residues long. CDR1 SEHNR and CDR2 FQNEAQ come from the germline V gene (reference sequence). Trimming took 5 bases from V and 5 from J, leaving 21 bases between them. The DNA of the CDR3 is TGTGCCAGCAGCCTAGGTCAGGAGGTTGCTGGGTATGGCTACACCTTC. Amino acid sequence: CASSLGQEVAGYGYTF.

J is TRBJ1-2 and V is TRBV19; the D is unclear. This CDR3 is built from 15 residues. CDR1 and CDR2 (germline): LNHDA, SQIVND (reference sequence). Trimming pared 5 bases from V and 4 bases from J, leaving 17 bases between. For the CDR3, the DNA is TGTGCCAGTAGTGAGGGCCCAGCCCGGTTCTATGGCTACACCTTC. Its translation: CASSEGPARFYGYTF. The entire variable domain, with the rest obtained from reference TRBV19 and TRBJ1-2, is as follows: DGGITQSPKYLFRKEGQNVTLSCEQNLNHDAMYWYRQDPGQGLRLIYYSQIVNDFQKGDIAEGYSVSREKKESFPLTVTSAQKNPTAFYLCASSEGPARFYGYTFGSGTRLTVV.

In this sample, this clonotype turned up a few times. The gene calls are TRBV7-6 and TRBJ1-4; D unclear. V lost 8 bases to trimming and J lost 5 bases, with 3 bases between them. The length of the CDR3 is 10 residues. The V gene's germline CDR1 is SGHVS and CDR2 FNYEAQ. The CDR3 DNA sequence: TGTGCCAGCGGGAATGAAAAACTGTTTTTT. Its protein is CASGNEKLFF. The full variable domain, in which reference TRBV7-6 and TRBJ1-4 provide the parts outside the CDR3, is GAGVSQSPRYKVTKRGQDVALRCDPISGHVSLYWYRQALGQGPEFLTYFNYEAQQDKSGLPNDRFSAERPEGSISTLTIQRTEQRDSAMYRCASGNEKLFFGSGTQLSVL.

This clonotype was observed many times. The chain recombines TRBV7-2 with TRBJ1-1, with D hard to call. V lost 1 base, J lost 5 bases, and 11 bases lay in between. Germline CDR1 SGHTA, CDR2 FQGNSA. The CDR3 sequence is 14 residues long. CDR3 nucleotides: TGTGCCAGCAGCTTAGATGTGTGGCGGACTGAAGCTTTCTTT. It translates to CASSLDVWRTEAFF.

This clonotype was picked up a small number of times. The chain is built from TRBV7-2 and TRBJ2-1, with D possibly matching TRBD1 (6 bases). This CDR3 region has 13 residues. Per the germline V gene, CDR1 is SGHTA and CDR2 is FQGNSA. Trimming took 6 bases from V and 5 from J, leaving 11 bases between them. The CDR3 DNA follows: TGTGCCAGCAGAATGGGGGCGGACAATGAGCAGTTCTTC. Residues: CASRMGADNEQFF.

Many counts were recorded for this clonotype. The rearrangement uses TRBV7-8 and TRBJ1-4; D remains unclear. The length of the CDR3 is 12 residues. The germline V gene encodes CDR1 SGHVS and CDR2 FQNEAQ. The ends were cut back, 4 bases at V and 7 bases at J, with 7 bases in the middle. CDR3 loop: CASSSGPEKLFF. The CDR3 nucleotides are TGTGCCAGCAGCTCCGGTCCTGAAAAACTGTTTTTT.

V and J are TRBV12-3 or TRBV12-4 and TRBJ2-7, with 9 bases matching TRBD1. CDR3 length: 14 amino acids. V shed 6 bases, J shed 7 bases, and the junction held 10 bases outside the gene matches. The CDR3 nucleotides read TGTGCCAGCAGCTGGGGACAGGGTCGTTTGGAGCAGTACTTC. Amino acid sequence: CASSWGQGRLEQYF.

This clonotype was recorded at least ten times. The V call is TRBV7-6, the J call TRBJ2-7; 7 bases are shared with TRBD1. The V and J ends lost 5 bases and 3 bases, in that order; junction bases with no gene match: 4. Germline lookup yields CDR1 SGHVS and CDR2 FNYEAQ. The CDR3 spans 13 residues. The CDR3, as DNA: TGTGCCAGCAGCGGGGGACAGCTCTACGAGCAGTACTTC. It specifies CASSGGQLYEQYF.

This clonotype was seen more than once but under ten times. In nucleotides, the CDR3 is TGTGCCAGCAGCTTAGAGGTCAGGGGCCACGAGCAGTACTTC. Amino acids: CASSLEVRGHEQYF. This chain connects TRBV11-2 to TRBJ2-7; D might be TRBD1 (6 bases). The CDR3 is 14 residues long. In germline, CDR1 is SGHAT, CDR2 FQNNGV. The germline V and J ends were trimmed by 0 bases and 5 bases, with 11 bases remaining between them.

This rearrangement joins TRBV20-1 to TRBJ2-7; D is perhaps TRBD2 (6 bases). This CDR3 contains 14 residues. V dropped 4 bases and J dropped 0 bases, with 13 bases sitting between them. Germline V CDR1 and CDR2: DFQATT, SNEGSKA (reference sequence). The CDR3 is CSANGGARSYEQYF. CDR3 coding DNA: TGCAGTGCTAACGGGGGAGCGCGCTCCTACGAGCAGTACTTC.

This clonotype was observed a few times. The chain combines TRBV6-1 with TRBJ1-2; 8 bases align to TRBD1. The CDR3 is 15 residues long. Trimming at V came to 4 bases and at J to 2 bases, leaving 6 bases not matched to a gene. Germline V gives CDR1 MNHNS, CDR2 SASEGT. The CDR3 sequence is CASSVSRGRNYGYTF. CDR3 bases: TGTGCCAGCAGTGTTTCCAGGGGGCGGAACTATGGCTACACCTTC.

The J gene is TRBJ2-3, the V gene TRBV19; D ambiguous. Germline-derived CDR1 and CDR2 are LNHDA and SQIVND (reference sequence). The V end lost 9 bases, the J end lost 0 bases, and 13 bases lay between the germline ends. The CDR3 spans 14 residues. The CDR3 sequence is CASSAVTSTDTQYF. The CDR3 DNA reads TGTGCCAGCTCCGCGGTCACTAGCACAGATACGCAGTATTTT.

CDR3 nucleotide sequence: TGTGCCAGCAGCTCACCGGGGCGGCCTAGCACAGATACGCAGTATTTT. Its protein product is CASSSPGRPSTDTQYF. J is TRBJ2-3 and V is TRBV7-2; TRBD1 or TRBD2 may be the D gene (5 bases each). Germline V gene sequence: CDR1 SGHTA, CDR2 FQGNSA. The CDR3 extends over 16 amino acids. Trimming stripped 4 bases from V and 0 bases from J, with 14 bases between. Using reference TRBV7-2 and TRBJ2-3 for the parts outside the CDR3, the full variable domain is GAGVSQSPSNKVTEKGKDVELRCDPISGHTALYWYRQSLGQGLEFLIYFQGNSAPDKSGLPSDRFSAERTGGSVSTLTIQRTQQEDSAVYLCASSSPGRPSTDTQYFGPGTRLTVL.

This clonotype was recorded at least ten times. The chain uses TRBV7-2 and TRBJ2-3; 14 bases line up with TRBD2. The germline gives CDR1 SGHTA, CDR2 FQGNSA. Trimming at V came to 6 bases and at J to 4 bases, leaving 15 bases not matched to a gene. There are 19 residues in the CDR3. The DNA for the CDR3 is TGTGCCAGCAGTTACCACCCCGGACTAGCGGGAGGATCCCCAGATACGCAGTATTTT. Protein: CASSYHPGLAGGSPDTQYF.

The V and J genes are TRBV20-1 and TRBJ1-1; 7 bases fit TRBD1. Germline values: CDR1 DFQATT, CDR2 SNEGSKA (reference sequence). The V gene end was trimmed by 6 bases and the J gene end by 4 bases; junction bases not matched to a gene: 8. This CDR3 comprises 13 residues. CDR3 in DNA: TGCAGTGCGCGGGGACAGCTGGCCACTGAAGCTTTCTTT. Encoded protein: CSARGQLATEAFF.

The J gene is TRBJ1-4, the V gene TRBV6-6; TRBD1 is a possible D gene (5 bases). Germline CDR1 and CDR2: MNHNY and SVGAGI (reference sequence). Trimming took 6 bases from V and 7 from J, leaving 18 bases between them. This CDR3 has 15 residues. The CDR3 sequence: CASSPNRGGPEKLFF. DNA of the CDR3: TGTGCCAGCAGCCCAAACCGGGGCGGGCCTGAAAAACTGTTTTTT.

This clonotype was found a few times. The chain is built from TRBV20-1 and TRBJ2-1; 12 bases are shared with TRBD2. Looked up from germline, CDR1 is DFQATT and CDR2 is SNEGSKA (reference sequence). CDR3 size: 16 residues. V was clipped by 1 base and J by 8 bases; unmatched bases: 9. The CDR3 here is CSARGLAGASSYEQFF. CDR3 in DNA: TGCAGTGCTAGAGGACTAGCGGGAGCCTCCTCTTATGAGCAGTTCTTC.

This chain connects TRBV19 to TRBJ1-1; the match to TRBD1 covers 11 bases. Germline CDR1 LNHDA, CDR2 SQIVND (reference sequence). This CDR3 spans 14 amino acids. J was trimmed by 3 bases and V by 7 bases; bases with no gene match: 4. CDR3 in amino acids: CASTRTGGHTEAFF. CDR3 DNA sequence: TGTGCCAGTACCCGGACAGGGGGCCACACTGAAGCTTTCTTT.

This clonotype turned up a few times. The J gene is TRBJ1-4, the V gene TRBV4-1; D uncertain. The CDR3 spans 11 residues. Germline V gene data show CDR1 as MGHRA and CDR2 as YSYEKL. Trimming took 3 bases from V and 8 from J, leaving 4 bases between them. CDR3 nucleotide sequence: TGCGCCAGCAGCCAGAGAGAAAAACTGTTTTTT. This gives the protein CASSQREKLFF.

This clonotype occurred a few times. The rearrangement links TRBV7-9 to TRBJ1-1; maybe TRBD1 (6 bases). The germline V gene encodes CDR1 SEHNR and CDR2 FQNEAQ (reference sequence). The CDR3 covers 15 residues. V lost 4 bases and J 1 base, leaving 13 bases between the germline ends. The CDR3 here is CASSSRQGRNTEAFF. DNA for the CDR3: TGTGCCAGCAGCTCACGTCAGGGGAGGAACACTGAAGCTTTCTTT.

This clonotype was observed many times. The chain joins TRBV7-2 to TRBJ1-5, with D unresolved. Germline CDR1 is SGHTA and CDR2 is FQGNSA. The germline V and J ends were trimmed by 2 bases and 3 bases, with 14 bases remaining between them. CDR3 length: 16 amino acids. The CDR3 loop is CASSLFGVRSNQPQHF. CDR3 in DNA: TGTGCCAGCAGCTTATTTGGGGTGAGGTCCAATCAGCCCCAGCATTTT.

The V and J genes are TRBV2 and TRBJ1-4, with D perhaps TRBD1 (6 bases). This CDR3 has 14 amino acids. V lost 7 bases and J lost 4, with 13 bases in between. From germline, CDR1 is SNHLY and CDR2 FYNNEI. CDR3 nucleotide sequence: TGTGCCAGCACCGCAGGGGCCTTTAATGAAAAACTGTTTTTT. It translates to CASTAGAFNEKLFF.

In its sample, this clonotype was seen a few times. The genes are TRBV12-3 or TRBV12-4 and TRBJ1-1; perhaps TRBD1 as D (5 bases). The CDR3 covers 12 residues. V was trimmed by 2 bases and J by 10 bases, leaving 11 bases between them. In DNA form, the CDR3 reads TGTGCCAGCAGTTTATCAGGGAGGGGAGCTTTCTTT. Residues: CASSLSGRGAFF.

This clonotype was counted at least ten times. V is TRBV7-2 and J is TRBJ2-4; TRBD2 agrees at 10 bases. The CDR3 contains 17 residues. The germline V gene has CDR1 SGHTA and CDR2 FQGNSA. Trimming at V came to 6 bases and at J to 0 bases, leaving 8 bases not matched to a gene. This CDR3 is CASREGASGRAKNIQYF. CDR3 sequence (DNA): TGTGCCAGCAGGGAAGGAGCTAGCGGGAGAGCCAAAAACATTCAGTACTTC.

This clonotype was recorded a few times. The rearrangement uses TRBV12-3 or TRBV12-4 and TRBJ1-3; D gene ambiguous. This CDR3 has 14 residues. The V and J ends lost 3 bases and 0 bases respectively, with 6 bases between them. The CDR3 region is CASSLINSGNTIYF. CDR3 in DNA: TGTGCCAGCAGTTTGATCAACTCTGGAAACACCATATATTTT.

The chain joins TRBV7-2 to TRBJ2-7; 8 bases match TRBD1. CDR3 length: 18 residues. Trimming removed 0 bases from V and 1 base from J; junction bases left unmatched: 11. The germline gives CDR1 SGHTA, CDR2 FQGNSA. The CDR3 DNA reads TGTGCCAGCAGCTTAGCGGAGGGACAGGATTTCTTGTCCTACGAGCAGTACTTC. Translation: CASSLAEGQDFLSYEQYF.